This is a list of T cell receptor beta chains from one sample in a study of blood T cell repertoires in COVID-19. Data came from immunoSEQ multiplex PCR; TCRdb stores just in-frame clones and leaves some out. The table shows 200,000 to 250,000 clones, with more than 85% occurring only once. Sequenced input: peripheral blood. These receptor sequences come from a woman between 65 and 79 years old with active or convalescent COVID-19. Each CDR3 is given with its conserved first and last residue. Fields, in order: J gene, clone size, V gene, D gene, CDR3 protein, CDR3 DNA. D genes are given only for firm matches. Only some rows state a clone size, as once, few, many or a class for expanded clones.

TRBJ1-4 | . | TRBV9 | TRBD1 | CASSQTGLNEKLFF | TGTGCCAGCAGCCAGACAGGGCTGAATGAAAAACTGTTTTTT
TRBJ2-3 | . | TRBV6-5 | TRBD1 | CASSQTGLDTQYF | TGTGCCAGCAGTCAGACAGGGCTAGATACGCAGTATTTT
TRBJ2-3 | . | TRBV19 | . | CASSLTDTQYF | TGTGCCAGTAGTCTGACAGATACGCAGTATTTT
TRBJ1-1 | . | TRBV20-1 | . | CSASRGNTEAFF | TGCAGTGCTAGTCGGGGGAACACTGAAGCTTTCTTT
TRBJ1-1 | . | TRBV18 | . | CASSPLPVEAFF | TGTGCCAGCTCACCACTCCCGGTGGAAGCTTTCTTT
TRBJ1-1 | . | TRBV9 | . | CASSATLFTEAFF | TGTGCCAGCAGCGCAACACTATTCACTGAAGCTTTCTTT
TRBJ2-7 | . | TRBV5-1 | TRBD2 | CASSPGLAGGFYEQYF | TGCGCCAGCAGCCCGGGACTAGCGGGGGGCTTTTACGAGCAGTACTTC
TRBJ1-3 | . | TRBV19 | . | CASSIPSRTGNTIYF | TGTGCCAGTAGTATCCCTTCGCGGACTGGAAACACCATATATTTT
TRBJ1-4 | . | TRBV11-2 | . | CASSLGEGEKLFF | TGTGCCAGCAGCTTAGGGGAGGGTGAAAAACTGTTTTTT
TRBJ1-2 | . | TRBV6-5 | TRBD1 | CASRYRGMSYGYTF | TGTGCCAGCAGGTACAGGGGAATGAGCTATGGCTACACCTTC
TRBJ2-1 | . | TRBV5-1 | TRBD1 | CASSRDRVGGNEQFF | TGCGCCAGCAGCCGGGACAGGGTGGGAGGGAATGAGCAGTTCTTC
TRBJ1-2 | few | TRBV7-9 | . | CASSLVPGYNGYTF | TGTGCCAGCAGCTTAGTACCAGGGTATAATGGCTACACCTTC
TRBJ1-2 | few | TRBV6-5 | TRBD1 | CASSYVPQGEYGYTF | TGTGCCAGCAGTTACGTACCGCAGGGGGAATATGGCTACACCTTC
TRBJ1-2 | few | TRBV12-3/TRBV12-4 | . | CASRDSNYGYTF | TGTGCCAGCCGGGATTCTAACTATGGCTACACCTTC
TRBJ2-3 | . | TRBV9 | TRBD1 | CASSAWNLGGPDTQYF | TGTGCCAGCAGCGCATGGAATTTAGGGGGCCCAGATACGCAGTATTTT
TRBJ2-1 | . | TRBV7-9 | . | CASSFLTYNEQFF | TGTGCCAGCAGCTTCTTAACCTACAATGAGCAGTTCTTC
TRBJ2-3 | . | TRBV5-1 | . | CASSLEVERYF | TGCGCCAGCAGCTTGGAGGTCGAGCGGTATTTT
TRBJ1-5 | few | TRBV19 | . | CASSMGHRNQPQHF | TGTGCCAGTAGTATGGGACACAGGAATCAGCCCCAGCATTTT
TRBJ1-1 | . | TRBV10-1 | . | CASSLRGNTEAFF | TGCGCCAGCAGCCTAAGGGGGAACACTGAAGCTTTCTTT
TRBJ2-2 | few | TRBV7-2 | TRBD1 | CASRGTGWPGELFF | TGTGCCAGCAGGGGGACAGGGTGGCCCGGGGAGCTGTTTTTT
TRBJ1-1 | . | TRBV18 | . | CASSADRLGTEAFF | TGTGCCAGCTCAGCAGACAGGTTGGGCACTGAAGCTTTCTTT
TRBJ2-7 | . | TRBV7-3 | TRBD2 | CASSQLAGGPYEQYF | TGTGCCAGCAGCCAACTAGCGGGGGGCCCCTACGAGCAGTACTTC
TRBJ1-1 | . | TRBV7-9 | TRBD1 | CASSFEQGLTEAFF | TGTGCCAGCAGCTTCGAACAGGGGTTAACTGAAGCTTTCTTT
TRBJ1-5 | . | TRBV7-9 | . | CASARGGRGNQPQHF | TGTGCCAGCGCACGAGGGGGGAGGGGCAATCAGCCCCAGCATTTT
TRBJ1-4 | . | TRBV19 | . | CASSMSGINEKLFF | TGTGCCAGTAGTATGTCGGGGATTAATGAAAAACTGTTTTTT
TRBJ2-7 | . | TRBV5-6 | . | CASSLGAGQYF | TGTGCCAGCAGCCTGGGCGCCGGGCAGTACTTC
TRBJ2-3 | . | TRBV6-6 | . | CASSYTNPSTDTQYF | TGTGCCAGCAGTTACACTAATCCTAGCACAGATACGCAGTATTTT
TRBJ2-1 | . | TRBV4-3 | . | CASSQEVGHEQFF | TGCGCCAGCAGCCAAGAAGTGGGGCATGAGCAGTTCTTC
TRBJ1-2 | . | TRBV6-5 | . | CASTSRGGLLYGYTF | TGTGCCAGCACCTCACGGGGGGGCCTCCTCTATGGCTACACCTTC
TRBJ1-5 | few | TRBV6-6 | TRBD1 | CASTRGTGSQPQHF | TGTGCCAGCACACGGGGGACAGGATCTCAGCCCCAGCATTTT
TRBJ1-3 | . | TRBV2 | TRBD1 | CASSERTGVFSGNTIYF | TGTGCCAGCAGTGAAAGGACAGGGGTTTTCTCTGGAAACACCATATATTTT
TRBJ1-1 | . | TRBV12-3/TRBV12-4 | TRBD1 | CASSLTGDTEAFF | TGTGCCAGCAGCTTGACAGGGGACACTGAAGCTTTCTTT
TRBJ1-5 | . | TRBV19 | . | CASRTNSNQPQHF | TGTGCCAGTAGGACTAATAGCAATCAGCCCCAGCATTTT
TRBJ2-1 | . | TRBV5-4 | TRBD2 | CASSLAGGQFGNEQFF | TGTGCCAGCAGCTTGGCGGGGGGTCAGTTCGGCAATGAGCAGTTCTTC
TRBJ1-4 | . | TRBV18 | . | CASSTTEIEKLFF | TGTGCCAGCTCTACCACCGAGATTGAAAAACTGTTTTTT